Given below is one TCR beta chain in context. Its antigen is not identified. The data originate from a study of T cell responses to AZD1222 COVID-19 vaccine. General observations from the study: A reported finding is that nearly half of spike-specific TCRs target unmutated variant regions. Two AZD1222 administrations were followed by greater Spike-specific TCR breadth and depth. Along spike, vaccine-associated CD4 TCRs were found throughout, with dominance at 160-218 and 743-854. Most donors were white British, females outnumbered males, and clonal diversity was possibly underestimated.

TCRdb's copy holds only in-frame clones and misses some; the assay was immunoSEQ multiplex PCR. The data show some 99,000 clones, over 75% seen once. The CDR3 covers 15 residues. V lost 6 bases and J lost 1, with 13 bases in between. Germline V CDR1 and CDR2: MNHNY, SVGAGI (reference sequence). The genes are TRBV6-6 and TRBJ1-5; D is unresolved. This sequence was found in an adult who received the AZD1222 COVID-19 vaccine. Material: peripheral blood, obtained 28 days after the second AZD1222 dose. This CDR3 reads CASSPKAGSNQPQHF. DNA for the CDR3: TGTGCCAGCAGCCCTAAGGCTGGGAGCAATCAGCCCCAGCATTTT.